This T cell receptor (beta chain) was recorded in a study of Tregs in tolerant kidney transplant recipients. Study conclusions and caveats: For some patients, primers changed over time, blocking nucleotide-level comparison.

With regard to this clone: The target antigen is unknown. The DNA ends 3 residues before the CDR3 does, and the rest of the CDR3 is filled in from the germline J gene.

The protocol was immunoSEQ multiplex PCR, while the TCRdb copy is restricted to in-frame clones and leaves out a portion. The sample data list 25,000 to 35,000 clones. The CDR3 has 16 residues. Germline CDR1 and CDR2: SGHRS and YFSETQ. V was cut by 0 bases and J by 7 bases, with 16 bases left in between. This clonotype was obtained from a human donor who received a combined kidney and bone marrow transplant. The chain links TRBV5-1 to TRBJ1-4, with D tentatively TRBD1 (6 bases). The sample was CD8+ T cells from blood, taken before the transplant. The covered CDR3 bases are TGCGCCAGCAGCTTGGGATTCAGGGGTATTGGTGAAAAA. The encoded protein is CASSLGFRGIGEK. The whole CDR3 sequence is CASSLGFRGIGEKLFF. The complete variable domain, with remaining parts taken from reference TRBV5-1 and TRBJ1-4, reads KAGVTQTPRYLIKTRGQQVTLSCSPISGHRSVSWYQQTPGQGLQFLFEYFSETQRNKGNFPGRFSGRQFSNSRSEMNVSTLELGDSALYLCASSLGFRGIGEKLFFGSGTQLSVL.